The text below deals with one T cell receptor (beta chain). The antigen is undetermined. V lost 3 bases to trimming and J lost 6 bases; unmatched junction nucleotides: 0. The CDR3 is made up of 14 amino acids. CDR1 is SGHNT, CDR2 YYREEE, per germline (reference sequence). This specimen belongs to a study of T cell responses to AZD1222 COVID-19 vaccine. General study findings and limits: Most donors were white British, females outnumbered males, and clonal diversity was possibly underestimated. After the peak T cell response, and only then, were repertoires sampled.

Only in-frame clones appear in the TCRdb table, and some are missing; sequencing was by immunoSEQ multiplex PCR. The table lists under 35,000 clones, approximately 86% of them singletons. The V call is TRBV5-4, the J call TRBJ1-6; TRBD1 agrees at 10 bases. The sample was peripheral blood, taken on day 0 of AZD1222 vaccination. The TCR was taken from an adult in good health. CDR3 nucleotide sequence: TGTGCCAGCAGCTGGGACAGGGGTAATTCACCCCTCCACTTT. Residues: CASSWDRGNSPLHF. Together with reference TRBV5-4 and TRBJ1-6, the CDR3 gives the full variable domain: ETGVTQSPTHLIKTRGQQVTLRCSSQSGHNTVSWYQQALGQGPQFIFQYYREEENGRGNFPPRFSGLQFPNYSSELNVNALELDDSALYLCASSWDRGNSPLHFGNGTRLTVT.